This T cell receptor beta chain originates from a study of T cells after yellow fever vaccination. The table lists this clonotype with many counts. TCRdb reanalysed the 5' RACE reads using MiXCR and keeps one entry per CDR3 protein. The sample carries approximately 110,000 distinct CDR3 sequences, around 7.4% recorded once. Per the germline V gene, CDR1 is LGHNA and CDR2 is YSLEER. The germline V and J ends were trimmed by 1 base and 0 bases, with 4 bases remaining between them. This CDR3 is built from 14 residues. Sequenced here: CD4+ T cells sorted from PBMCs, sampled 9 to 10 days after the first yellow fever vaccination. This chain joins TRBV4-3 and TRBJ1-3; D is ambiguous. The TCR was taken from a man younger than 30 who received the YFV17D yellow fever vaccine. The DNA for the CDR3 is TGCGCCAGCAGCCAAGCTTTCTCTGGAAACACCATATATTTT. Translating it yields CASSQAFSGNTIYF.